The entry below gives a single T cell receptor (beta chain) sequence along with its context. This sample is drawn from a study of blood T cell repertoires in COVID-19. Overall study: Sample material is recorded as cDNA or gDNA derived from T cells, B-cell-depleted T cells, or PBMCs.

In the original workflow: Estimation of nucleated cell counts was performed using reference gene primer amplification. Only in-frame clones appear in the TCRdb table, and some are missing; sequencing was by immunoSEQ multiplex PCR. The DNA gave D and trimming, while V, J and clone size come from that table. The top ten hold roughly 7.3% of the sample, which has about 160,000 clones, around 80% seen once. The CDR3 runs to 13 residues. V dropped 5 bases and J dropped 4 bases, with 8 bases sitting between them. Germline CDR1 reads SGHDN; CDR2 reads FVKESK. Sequenced material: PBMCs or T cells enriched from blood (not recorded which). The TCR was taken from a woman between 50 and 59 years old who had recovered from COVID-19. V is TRBV14 and J is TRBJ2-2; the D is unclear. CDR3 DNA sequence: TGTGCCAGCAGCTTCCTTCTCACCGGGGAGCTGTTTTTT. It encodes CASSFLLTGELFF.